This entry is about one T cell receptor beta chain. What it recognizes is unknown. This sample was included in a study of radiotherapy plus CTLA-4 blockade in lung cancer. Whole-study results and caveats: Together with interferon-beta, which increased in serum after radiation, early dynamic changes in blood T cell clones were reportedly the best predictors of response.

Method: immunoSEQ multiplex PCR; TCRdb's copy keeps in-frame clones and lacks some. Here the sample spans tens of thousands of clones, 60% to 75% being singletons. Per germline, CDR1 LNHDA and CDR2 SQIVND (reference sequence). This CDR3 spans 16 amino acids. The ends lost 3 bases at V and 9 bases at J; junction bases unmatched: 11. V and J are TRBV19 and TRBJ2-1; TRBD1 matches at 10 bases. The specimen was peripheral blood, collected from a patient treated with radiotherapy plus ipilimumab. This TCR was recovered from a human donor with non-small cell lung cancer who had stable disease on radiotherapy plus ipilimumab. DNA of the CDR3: TGTGCCAGTAGTATTATACCGGGACAGGGGAGAGGTGAGCAGTTCTTC. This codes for CASSIIPGQGRGEQFF.